A single T cell receptor beta chain is shown here with its context. MiXCR was run by TCRdb on the PCR reads, yielding one entry per CDR3 protein. Found here are some 580,000 distinct CDR3 sequences, less than 30% of them singletons; the top ten hold 0.7% to 0.95%. The sample is drawn from a study of molecular identifiers for immune sequencing clone quantification. Germline V lookup: CDR1 LGHDT, CDR2 YNNKEL (reference sequence). V dropped 8 bases and J dropped 6 bases, with 22 bases sitting between them. The CDR3 extends over 15 amino acids. The receptor's source is a human donor in good health. Some libraries in this study had Jurkat cell RNA spiked in. This sequence joins TRBV3-1 and TRBJ1-1; D gene uncertain. Sequencing was done on a sample of naive CD8+ T cells from blood, with Jurkat cell RNA spiked in. Stated subset: FACS-sorted CD8+CD4-CCR7+CD45RA+ naive T cells. CDR3 amino acids: CASRPDFTVTPEAFF. As DNA, the CDR3 is TGTGCCAGCCGCCCAGATTTTACCGTGACCCCTGAAGCTTTCTTT.